This T cell receptor beta chain was captured by sequencing in a study of T cells in localized non-small cell lung cancer (dated by TCRdb to the early 2020s). Background on the whole study: The study analyzed T cell repertoires of 200 to 250 early-stage NSCLC patients, comparing tumors and uninvolved tumor-adjacent lungs. Of the NSCLC patients, fewer than 150 were male and about 97 were female, and the mean age was approximately 66 years. The cohort comprised a few hundred treatment-naïve NSCLC patients with resected, localized lung tumors. Study-level results and caveats: Because multi-region tumor sequencing was not done, intratumor heterogeneity could not be ruled out. Uninvolved tumor-adjacent lung showed the highest T cell clonality, higher than tumor, which suggests more focused antigenic responses in the adjacent lung. Since the design was exploratory, TCR variables were selected using unadjusted p-values with no false-discovery rate correction. A median of approximately 50 of the top 100 tumor clones turned up in the paired uninvolved adjacent lung, and approximately 30 of those clones also ranked among the top 100 of that same adjacent lung. Longer overall survival was associated with higher blood T cell density, whereas shorter survival was associated with higher adjacent-lung clonality.

The immunoSEQ Assay was used to sequence TCR beta CDR3 regions from DNA. The published analysis was carried out like this. T cell density was computed as TCR beta template counts normalized to usable DNA estimated by amplifying housekeeping genes. The preseqR package was used to estimate richness by extrapolating to 400,000 templates for PBMC samples and to 120,000 templates for tissue samples. Clonality was calculated as one minus Pielou's evenness. Differential abundance testing on productive amino-acid clonotypes, with a minimum total count of 5 and an alpha of 0.1, was used to identify tissue-enriched TCRs. Repertoire overlap between compartments was quantified with the Jaccard Index and Morisita Overlap Index. GLIPH grouped TCR beta CDR3s together with public tetramer-defined viral CDR3s, and a viral motif had to include at least three viral sequences and also show V-gene enrichment. The table comes from immuneACCESS by way of TCRdb, which keeps in-frame sequences with V and J called. Part of the clones is missing from these tables; in studies checked, under half for an unresolved V gene and the rest for unknown reasons. The V and J calls and clone size come from that table; D and trimming were worked out from the DNA. For this sample there are about 82,000 clones; around 80% appear just once. The ten largest account for roughly 19% of the sample.

In regard to this clone: Its specific antigen is unknown. No much larger clonotype is one base removed from it; base qualities were not supplied.

Ends trimmed: V by 4 bases, J by 4 bases; bases unmatched to a gene: 7. CDR3 length: 14 amino acids, cysteine to phenylalanine. The kept DNA is CDR3 alone, 42 bases in frame from the first base. CDR1 and CDR2, per the germline V gene (reference sequence), are SGHNT and YYREEE. At diagnosis, peripheral blood, uninvolved tumor-adjacent lung and tumor were collected and stored as a combination of fresh-frozen and FFPE material. Blood samples were analyzed as peripheral blood mononuclear cells for TCR repertoire profiling. Recombination linked TRBV5-4 to TRBJ1-1, with 7 bases matching TRBD1. This sample comprised PBMCs, obtained before any cancer treatment. This sequence was found in a man aged 40-75 years with stage II squamous cell lung carcinoma. CDR3 loop: CASSPRGQGTEAFF. In nucleotides, the sequence is TGTGCCAGCAGCCCGAGGGGGCAAGGCACTGAAGCTTTCTTT.